This entry lists 11 T cell receptor beta chains sequenced from one sample in a study of naive and memory T cell subsets. A UMI-containing oligonucleotide was joined by 3' ligation to the TCR cDNA template. The SP2 primer and nested alpha and beta constant region primers amplified ligated cDNA in four rounds. TCRdb reprocessed the 5' RACE reads with MiXCR, giving one entry per CDR3 protein. This sample yields roughly 56,000 distinct CDR3 sequences, of which over 7% are seen a single time; about a tenth belongs to the top ten. These receptors all come from a male donor in good health.

The sample holds a few counts of this clonotype. CDR3 DNA: TGTGCCATCAGTGAGTCGAGAGGGGGCGAAGAGACCCAGTACTTC. It yields the protein CAISESRGGEETQYF. The rearrangement uses TRBV10-3 and TRBJ2-5, with 7 bases matching TRBD1. The CDR3 has 15 residues. Germline CDR1 reads ENHRY; CDR2 reads SYGVKD. With V trimmed by 0 bases and J by 3 bases, 4 bases remained unmatched.

The chain is built from TRBV29-1 and TRBJ2-1; TRBD2 matches at 7 bases. The CDR3 consists of 18 residues. Looked up from germline, CDR1 is SQVTM and CDR2 is ANQGSEA. Unmatched junction bases numbered 21, after V lost 4 bases and J lost 6 bases. The CDR3 is CSVVKIGGRRGLPNEQFF. As DNA, the CDR3 is TGCAGCGTTGTAAAGATTGGGGGGAGGCGGGGACTACCCAATGAGCAGTTCTTC.

This clonotype was counted many times. The rearrangement links TRBV6-1 to TRBJ2-7, with 10 positions matching TRBD1. V was clipped by 7 bases and J by 5 bases; unmatched bases: 11. This CDR3 is 15 amino acids long. The germline V gene encodes CDR1 MNHNS and CDR2 SASEGT. This CDR3 reads CASTPVDRGLNEQYF. The CDR3 nucleotides are TGTGCCAGCACCCCCGTCGACAGGGGGCTCAACGAGCAGTACTTC.

This clonotype was found a few times. The chain recombines TRBV5-1 with TRBJ2-5; no definite D call. Germline V CDR1 and CDR2: SGHRS, YFSETQ. V lost 0 bases, J lost 5 bases, and 8 bases lay in between. The CDR3 totals 13 residues. The CDR3 protein is CASSLGNGETQYF. Here the CDR3 DNA reads TGCGCCAGCAGCTTGGGGAACGGGGAGACCCAGTACTTC.

This clonotype was detected a few times. This sequence joins TRBV27 and TRBJ2-7; D might be TRBD2 (6 bases). V gave up 6 bases and J gave up 4 bases, with 7 bases separating them. Germline CDR1 MNHEY, CDR2 SMNVEV (reference sequence). There are 11 residues in the CDR3. CDR3 in amino acids: CASSGGYEQYF. CDR3 DNA: TGTGCCAGCAGCGGGGGTTACGAGCAGTACTTC.

This clonotype has a handful of counts. This sequence joins TRBV7-9 and TRBJ1-2; TRBD1 might be the D (5 bases). This CDR3 region has 17 residues. Trimming took off 0 bases at V and 6 bases at J, with 20 bases between the two ends. Germline CDR1 and CDR2: SEHNR and FQNEAQ (reference sequence). The CDR3 DNA reads TGTGCCAGCAGCTTAGCGTATTCGAAAGGGGCAGGGCATGGCTACACCTTC. Translated: CASSLAYSKGAGHGYTF.

This rearrangement joins TRBV12-3 or TRBV12-4 to TRBJ2-5, with TRBD1 matching over 7 bases. The V segment lost 3 bases and the J segment 3 bases; nucleotides outside the gene matches: 10. The CDR3 extends over 16 amino acids. The DNA for the CDR3 is TGTGCCAGCAGTTTCGGGGACAGAGCCTCAGAAGAGACCCAGTACTTC. Protein: CASSFGDRASEETQYF.

This clonotype has a count of ten or more. The J gene is TRBJ2-1, the V gene TRBV5-1; 8 bases are a match to TRBD1. The CDR3 consists of 15 residues. The germline gives CDR1 SGHRS, CDR2 YFSETQ. The V segment lost 1 base and the J segment 4 bases; nucleotides outside the gene matches: 4. CDR3 in amino acids: CASSLRTGTYNEQFF. The CDR3 bases are TGCGCCAGCAGCTTGAGGACAGGGACATACAATGAGCAGTTCTTC.

This clonotype occurred a few times. The rearrangement joins TRBV12-3 or TRBV12-4 to TRBJ1-5; 7 bases align to TRBD1. The CDR3 runs 16 residues. Losses at the gene ends were 7 bases for V and 1 base for J; bases not matched to a gene: 10. The CDR3 nucleotides read TGTGCCAGCACCTTAAGGGGGCCAGGGAGCAATCAGCCCCAGCATTTT. As protein: CASTLRGPGSNQPQHF.

This clonotype was counted between two and nine times. V is TRBV7-9 and J is TRBJ1-1, with a tentative D call TRBD1 (5 bases). CDR3 length equals 16 residues. In germline, CDR1 is SEHNR, CDR2 FQNEAQ (reference sequence). V was cut by 5 bases and J by 0 bases, with 16 bases left in between. CDR3 in amino acids: CASSRGDRPLNTEAFF. CDR3 DNA: TGTGCCAGCAGCCGGGGCGACAGACCCTTGAACACTGAAGCTTTCTTT.

This clonotype was observed a few times. This sequence joins TRBV29-1 and TRBJ2-2; D may be TRBD1 (5 bases). This CDR3 contains 15 residues. The V and J ends lost 5 bases and 0 bases respectively, with 13 bases between them. CDR1 SQVTM and CDR2 ANQGSEA come from the germline V gene. CDR3 in DNA: TGCAGCGTTCTATTCGACAGAGCGAACACCGGGGAGCTGTTTTTT. Its translation is CSVLFDRANTGELFF.